Below are 32 T cell receptor beta chains sequenced from a single sample in a study of blood T cell repertoires in COVID-19. TCRdb's copy holds only in-frame clones and misses some; the assay was immunoSEQ multiplex PCR. The sample gives around 260,000 clones, around 90% of which show up once; around 5% is in the top ten. Material: peripheral blood. The receptors derive from a woman aged 55-70 years with COVID-19, enrolled during active disease.

This chain connects TRBV4-1 to TRBJ2-2, with D tentatively TRBD2 (6 bases). The CDR3 runs to 18 residues. The V end lost 0 bases, the J end lost 3 bases, and 17 bases lay between the germline ends. Per germline, CDR1 MGHRA and CDR2 YSYEKL. Written as DNA, the CDR3 is TGCGCCAGCAGCCAAGACTTTAGGCTAGCGTATGACACCGGGGAGCTGTTTTTT. This translates into CASSQDFRLAYDTGELFF.

The rearrangement uses TRBV5-1 and TRBJ1-3, with D unclear. V lost 5 bases and J lost 4, with 13 bases in between. The CDR3 consists of 14 residues. Germline assignment: CDR1 SGHRS and CDR2 YFSETQ. The CDR3 nucleotides read TGCGCCAGCAGGGACGGGAACTCAGGAAACACCATATATTTT. This translates into CASRDGNSGNTIYF. Supplemented by reference TRBV5-1 and TRBJ1-3, the full variable domain reads KAGVTQTPRYLIKTRGQQVTLSCSPISGHRSVSWYQQTPGQGLQFLFEYFSETQRNKGNFPGRFSGRQFSNSRSEMNVSTLELGDSALYLCASRDGNSGNTIYFGEGSWLTVV.

The chain employs TRBV27 and TRBJ1-1; D perhaps matches TRBD1 (6 bases). The germline gives CDR1 MNHEY, CDR2 SMNVEV (reference sequence). Trimming took 1 base from V and 6 from J, leaving 9 bases between them. The CDR3 sequence is 13 residues long. CDR3 amino acids: CASSLFRGSEAFF. The CDR3 coding sequence is TGTGCCAGCAGTTTATTCAGGGGTTCTGAAGCTTTCTTT.

This sequence joins TRBV5-4 and TRBJ2-3, with a weak D call TRBD1 (6 bases). With 4 bases removed from V and 0 bases from J, the gap between germline ends came to 21 bases. This CDR3 contains 18 residues. Per the germline V gene, CDR1 is SGHNT and CDR2 is YYREEE (reference sequence). CDR3 bases: TGTGCCAGCAGCCCGCGACAGGCGTTAACCTTTAGCACAGATACGCAGTATTTT. It translates to CASSPRQALTFSTDTQYF.

J is TRBJ2-6 and V is TRBV12-3 or TRBV12-4; D is unclear. This CDR3 contains 13 residues. V lost 10 bases to trimming and J lost 4 bases, with 11 bases between them. The CDR3 protein is CATRFAGANVLTF. The DNA for the CDR3 is TGTGCCACCAGATTCGCGGGGGCCAACGTCCTGACTTTC.

The rearrangement joins TRBV30 to TRBJ1-5, with 7 nucleotides matching TRBD1. Germline CDR1 and CDR2: GTSNPN and SVGIG (reference sequence). The junction had 5 bases not matched to a gene; V was cut back by 0 bases and J by 3 bases. The CDR3 loop spans 15 amino acids. CDR3: CAWSVGQGDNQPQHF. The CDR3 nucleotides are TGTGCCTGGAGTGTAGGGCAGGGGGACAATCAGCCCCAGCATTTT. Full variable domain (rest looked up from reference TRBV30 and TRBJ1-5): SQTIHQWPATLVQPVGSPLSLECTVEGTSNPNLYWYRQAAGRGLQLLFYSVGIGQISSEVPQNLSASRPQDRQFILSSKKLLLSDSGFYLCAWSVGQGDNQPQHFGDGTRLSIL.

The sample holds one count of this clone. The chain uses TRBV15 and TRBJ1-3; no reliable D call. Germline V gene sequence: CDR1 LNHNV, CDR2 YYDKDF (reference sequence). The CDR3 runs to 15 residues. Trimming cost V 1 base and J 8 bases, with 15 bases left between them. CDR3 region: CATSRVGGRTDTIYF. DNA for the CDR3: TGTGCCACCAGCAGAGTGGGAGGAAGAACGGACACCATATATTTT.

This clone was seen only once. The chain carries TRBV4-3 and TRBJ2-2; D is undetermined. The length of the CDR3 is 16 residues. Germline V gene sequence: CDR1 LGHNA, CDR2 YSLEER. Trimming left V 0 bases short and J 6 bases short, with 14 bases between. The CDR3 DNA follows: TGCGCCAGCAGCCAAGAAAACCATCTAGGCGCCGGGGAGCTGTTTTTT. This sequence encodes CASSQENHLGAGELFF.

The chain employs TRBV7-9 and TRBJ2-3; perhaps TRBD2 as D (5 bases). Trimming took 6 bases from V and 0 from J, leaving 19 bases between them. Germline lookup yields CDR1 SEHNR and CDR2 FQNEAQ (reference sequence). CDR3 length: 17 residues. CDR3 in amino acids: CASSPGSLASSTDTQYF. CDR3 nucleotides: TGTGCCAGCAGTCCGGGGAGCTTGGCGTCTAGCACAGATACGCAGTATTTT.

The rearrangement links TRBV5-1 to TRBJ2-2; 9 bases agree with TRBD2. CDR1 is SGHRS and CDR2 is YFSETQ in the germline V gene. The CDR3 has 15 residues. After removal of 2 bases from V and 6 bases from J, the junction contained 5 bases not matched to a gene. CDR3 in amino acids: CASSFGGGVAGELFF. The DNA for the CDR3 is TGCGCCAGCAGCTTCGGCGGGGGGGTCGCCGGGGAGCTGTTTTTT.

The chain joins TRBV4-2 to TRBJ2-2; 9 bases are shared with TRBD1. Germline CDR1 and CDR2: LGHNA and YNFKEQ. The CDR3 extends over 17 amino acids. V was pared by 0 bases and J by 3 bases, with 5 bases of the junction left unmatched. DNA of the CDR3: TGTGCCAGCAGCCAAGATCTAGGGACAGGGTACACCGGGGAGCTGTTTTTT. Translating gives CASSQDLGTGYTGELFF.

The V and J genes are TRBV27 and TRBJ2-3, with 9 bases matching TRBD2. J gave up 6 bases and V 5 bases, and 9 bases lay outside the gene matches. CDR3 length equals 15 residues. CDR1 MNHEY and CDR2 SMNVEV come from the germline V gene (reference sequence). CDR3 coding DNA: TGTGCCAGCAGTGTTAGCGGGAGCAGGGTCGATACGCAGTATTTT. Translating it yields CASSVSGSRVDTQYF.

V usage is TRBV27 and J usage is TRBJ2-7; TRBD2 aligns across 7 bases. V dropped 5 bases and J dropped 2; count of bases not matched to a gene: 9. This CDR3 is 15 amino acids long. The germline gives CDR1 MNHEY, CDR2 SMNVEV (reference sequence). The CDR3 nucleotides read TGTGCCAGCAGTCTCTTAGGGAGGGGAACCTACGAGCAGTACTTC. It encodes CASSLLGRGTYEQYF.

This chain joins TRBV30 and TRBJ1-1, with 7 bases that match TRBD1. The CDR3 extends over 15 amino acids. From germline, CDR1 is GTSNPN and CDR2 SVGIG (reference sequence). V trimming: 0 bases; J trimming: 0 bases; junction bases outside the gene matches: 4. CDR3 DNA sequence: TGTGCCTGGAGTGTACTAGGGACAGTGAACACTGAAGCTTTCTTT. Translated: CAWSVLGTVNTEAFF. The variable domain in full, with the rest retrieved from reference TRBV30 and TRBJ1-1, is SQTIHQWPATLVQPVGSPLSLECTVEGTSNPNLYWYRQAAGRGLQLLFYSVGIGQISSEVPQNLSASRPQDRQFILSSKKLLLSDSGFYLCAWSVLGTVNTEAFFGQGTRLTVV.

The DNA for the CDR3 is TGTGCCAGCAGTGAACCCTCCCGGGGGAGGGAGACCCAGTACTTC. Translated, it gives CASSEPSRGRETQYF. This chain joins TRBV6-1 and TRBJ2-5, with D possibly matching TRBD2 (6 bases). CDR3 length: 15 residues. Trimming removed 2 bases at V and 5 bases at J, with 15 bases between. Germline values: CDR1 MNHNS, CDR2 SASEGT.

Points on this clone: The sample has other DNA sequences that encode this CDR3 too. The rearrangement uses TRBV10-3 and TRBJ1-6; a possible D gene is TRBD1 (5 bases). The CDR3 covers 17 residues. V lost 3 bases, J lost 7 bases, and 19 bases lay in between. Germline CDR1 reads ENHRY; CDR2 reads SYGVKD. CDR3 region: CAISDPSRGPSNSPLHF. The CDR3, as DNA: TGTGCCATCAGTGATCCGAGTAGGGGCCCTTCAAATTCACCCCTCCACTTT.

The CDR3 protein is CASRMDRDHEQYF. The CDR3 nucleotides are TGCGCCAGCAGAATGGACAGGGACCACGAGCAGTACTTC. The V and J genes are TRBV5-1 and TRBJ2-7; TRBD1 matches at 8 bases. Germline CDR1 reads SGHRS; CDR2 reads YFSETQ. With 5 bases clipped from V and 5 bases from J, the junction kept 6 bases outside the gene matches. The CDR3 contains 13 residues.

This chain connects TRBV7-2 to TRBJ2-5; 8 positions agree with TRBD2. V shed 11 bases and J 2 bases; nucleotides not matched to a gene: 4. CDR1 and CDR2 (germline): SGHTA, FQGNSA. This CDR3 region has 12 residues. The CDR3 spells CAGVAGQETQYF. CDR3 nucleotide sequence: TGTGCCGGTGTAGCGGGACAAGAGACCCAGTACTTC.

This clone was found a few times. The V gene is TRBV5-6, the J gene TRBJ2-7, with D maybe TRBD1 (6 bases). Per germline, CDR1 SGHDT and CDR2 YYEEEE. V lost 7 bases and J lost 1, with 12 bases in between. The CDR3 runs 13 residues. CDR3 nucleotide sequence: TGTGCCAGCGGGACACTGGCGTCCTACGAGCAGTACTTC. As protein: CASGTLASYEQYF.

The CDR3 region has the DNA TGTGCCTGGAGTGTTCTAGCGGGAGTAGGGAACACCGGGGAGCTGTTTTTT. Its translation is CAWSVLAGVGNTGELFF. V usage is TRBV30 and J usage is TRBJ2-2; 10 bases agree with TRBD2. The CDR3 totals 17 residues. Germline CDR1 GTSNPN, CDR2 SVGIG (reference sequence). Trimming cost V 0 bases and J 1 base; bases outside gene matches: 5.

The genes are TRBV30 and TRBJ1-5, with TRBD1 matching over 7 bases. CDR3 length equals 15 residues. V lost 2 bases to trimming and J lost 4 bases; unmatched junction nucleotides: 8. Germline V gene sequence: CDR1 GTSNPN, CDR2 SVGIG (reference sequence). CDR3 protein: CAWSTRQGSNQPQHF. CDR3 nucleotide sequence: TGTGCCTGGAGTACCCGACAGGGATCGAATCAGCCCCAGCATTTT.

This chain connects TRBV10-2 to TRBJ2-2, with 8 bases lining up with TRBD1. The CDR3 contains 15 residues. After removal of 6 bases from V and 5 bases from J, the junction contained 8 bases not matched to a gene. Germline loops: CDR1 WSHSY, CDR2 SAAADI. CDR3 in amino acids: CASSYGQGWTGELFF. The CDR3 DNA is TGCGCCAGCAGCTACGGACAGGGTTGGACCGGGGAGCTGTTTTTT.

To note about this clone: In the same sample, other DNA sequences code for this CDR3. The CDR3 region has the DNA TGCAGCGTTGGGACTAGCGGCTACAATGAGCAGTTCTTC. Its translation is CSVGTSGYNEQFF. The chain uses TRBV29-1 and TRBJ2-1, with 10 bases matching TRBD2. Looked up from germline, CDR1 is SQVTM and CDR2 is ANQGSEA. The CDR3 sequence is 13 residues long. The ends lost 4 bases at V and 3 bases at J; junction bases unmatched: 0.

With respect to this clone: Since the CDR3 does not end with the conserved phenylalanine or tryptophan, this likely comes from a read error. Because the CDR3's place on the DNA is in doubt, the DNA is left out and the CDR3 is given as listed by TCRdb. The rearrangement uses TRBV18 and TRBJ1-2. The CDR3 adds up to 12 amino acids, both ends counted. Germline V CDR1 and CDR2: KGHSH, LQKENI. The CDR3 protein is CASSPGRMDVTL.

The rearrangement links TRBV10-3 to TRBJ1-2; D not certain. The CDR3 has 13 residues. V was shortened by 11 bases and J by 3 bases, with 16 bases between the two germline ends. Germline V lookup: CDR1 ENHRY, CDR2 SYGVKD. The CDR3 protein is CAVSGVPDYGYTF. CDR3 coding DNA: TGTGCCGTGTCGGGAGTTCCAGACTATGGCTACACCTTC.

This chain connects TRBV6-5 to TRBJ1-1; D unresolved. The germline gives CDR1 MNHEY, CDR2 SVGAGI. The CDR3 loop spans 16 amino acids. V was pared by 0 bases and J by 0 bases, with 11 bases between. The CDR3: CASSYSGRFVNTEAFF. The CDR3 DNA is TGTGCCAGCAGTTACTCGGGCAGATTCGTGAACACTGAAGCTTTCTTT.

This chain joins TRBV28 and TRBJ1-5; weak D call: TRBD1 (6 bases). The V and J ends lost 6 bases and 3 bases respectively, with 21 bases between them. The CDR3 covers 17 residues. Germline V gene lookup returns CDR1 MDHEN and CDR2 SYDVKM. Written as DNA, the CDR3 is TGTGCCAGCAGGTTTATCAGCCACCAGGGGAACAATCAGCCCCAGCATTTT. It is translated as CASRFISHQGNNQPQHF.

This clone was seen only once. The chain employs TRBV5-1 and TRBJ2-2, with 7 bases lining up with TRBD2. The CDR3 has 13 residues. J was trimmed by 0 bases and V by 7 bases; bases with no gene match: 0. CDR1 and CDR2 (germline): SGHRS, YFSETQ. The DNA of the CDR3 is TGCGCCAGCGGGAGGGCGAACACCGGGGAGCTGTTTTTT. Its translation is CASGRANTGELFF.

This clone was observed a few times. The chain joins TRBV19 to TRBJ1-2, with a tentative D call TRBD1 (6 bases). V was cut by 3 bases and J by 6 bases, with 17 bases left in between. The CDR3 extends over 15 amino acids. Germline CDR1 is LNHDA and CDR2 is SQIVND (reference sequence). The CDR3 region has the DNA TGTGCCAGTAGTATGAGGACAGCTCAATGGAATGGCTACACCTTC. It is translated as CASSMRTAQWNGYTF.

The count of this clone is one. At the DNA level, this CDR3 is encoded by other sequences in the same sample as well. This chain links TRBV18 with TRBJ1-1; D is uncertain. Germline V CDR1 and CDR2: KGHSH, LQKENI. V gave up 3 bases and J gave up 1 base, with 6 bases separating them. The CDR3 sequence is 13 residues long. CDR3 residues: CASSPVSNTEAFF. CDR3 DNA sequence: TGTGCCAGCTCACCTGTCTCGAACACTGAAGCTTTCTTT.

The V gene is TRBV27, the J gene TRBJ2-1; TRBD2 might be the D (6 bases). V lost 3 bases and J lost 9, with 9 bases in between. The CDR3 is 12 residues long. CDR1 is MNHEY and CDR2 is SMNVEV in the germline V gene (reference sequence). The CDR3 is CASSFLEGEQFF. CDR3 DNA sequence: TGTGCCAGCAGTTTCTTGGAGGGTGAGCAGTTCTTC.

Worth noting for this clone: The germline gene is not matched at one end of the junction; a read error may be the cause. The chain recombines TRBV7-2 with TRBJ2-2; the D gene is possibly TRBD2 (5 bases). CDR3 length: 15 amino acids. In germline, CDR1 is SGHTA, CDR2 FQGNSA. CDR3 region: CASSLGGPEHRGAVF. CDR3 bases: TGTGCCAGCAGCTTAGGAGGGCCGGAACACCGGGGAGCTGTTTTT.